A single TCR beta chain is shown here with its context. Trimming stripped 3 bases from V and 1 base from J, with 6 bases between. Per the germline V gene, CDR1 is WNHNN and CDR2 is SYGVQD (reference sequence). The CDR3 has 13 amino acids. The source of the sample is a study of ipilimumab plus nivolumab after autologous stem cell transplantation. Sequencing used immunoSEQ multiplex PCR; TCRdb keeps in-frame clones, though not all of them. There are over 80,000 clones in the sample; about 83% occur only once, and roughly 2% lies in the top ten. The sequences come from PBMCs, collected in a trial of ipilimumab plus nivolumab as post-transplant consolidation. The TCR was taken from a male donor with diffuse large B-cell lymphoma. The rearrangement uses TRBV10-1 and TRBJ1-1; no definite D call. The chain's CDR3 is CASSEPENTEAFF. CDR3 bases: TGCGCCAGCAGTGAACCGGAGAACACTGAAGCTTTCTTT.